The sequence of this T cell receptor beta chain was determined in a study of post-analysis software for immune sequencing data. Study-wide context: Relapsing-remitting, secondary progressive and progressive-relapsing forms made up the multiple sclerosis disease courses.

Regarding the study as a whole: TRBV segments more frequent in patients than in controls numbered several and included TRBV5-6, TRBV5-1 and TRBV20-1. The normalized Chao1 diversity of multiple sclerosis patients was significantly lower than that of controls. F measure clustering grouped samples strongly by preparation batch.

V lost 6 bases and J lost 4, with 18 bases in between. This CDR3 comprises 16 residues. Unique molecular identifiers featured in each of the TCR beta cDNA libraries. TCRdb ran MiXCR on the PCR reads and lists one entry per CDR3 protein. Counted here are about 170,000 distinct CDR3 sequences, 30% occurring once; the ten biggest clones make up roughly 1.6%. This clonotype occurred a few times. Antigen: not known. The chain is built from TRBV12-3 or TRBV12-4 and TRBJ1-4; a weak D match, TRBD1 (6 bases). The receptor was isolated from a girl aged 10 to 17 with multiple sclerosis. Sequenced sample: blood. The CDR3, as DNA: TGTGCCAGCAGACCCCATGGGGGGGGCGTTAATGAAAAACTGTTTTTT. It is translated as CASRPHGGGVNEKLFF.